The following is a TCR beta chain sequence with its context. Its antigen is currently unknown. These data are taken from a study of T cell responses to AZD1222 COVID-19 vaccine. The overall study: It was second doses at about 4 or about 12 weeks that were pooled.

This table comes from immunoSEQ multiplex PCR, and its TCRdb copy is limited to in-frame clones, with some not included. The table has around 97,000 clones, approximately 88% seen once; the top ten hold 20% to 25%. Whole-study findings and limits: Repertoire sampling occurred only after the peak T cell response.

The sample in question was peripheral blood, obtained on day 0 of AZD1222 vaccination. This clonotype originated in an adult in good health.

The chain's CDR3 is CASSPQRAGMGSGNTIYF. DNA of the CDR3: TGTGCCAGCAGCCCCCAGCGGGCAGGAATGGGTTCTGGAAACACCATATATTTT. The chain couples TRBV9 to TRBJ1-3, with D hard to call. This CDR3 comprises 18 residues. Germline CDR1 reads SGDLS; CDR2 reads YYNGEE. V lost 4 bases, J lost 1 base, and 21 bases lay in between.